The rows below give T cell receptor beta chains drawn from one sample of a study of T cells in Graves' hyperthyroidism and ophthalmopathy. TCRdb re-analysed the multiplex PCR reads in MiXCR, keeping a single row per CDR3 protein. The sample contains 490,000 or so distinct CDR3 sequences, 20% to 25% of which appear only once. The sample comprised blood. These receptors were collected from a woman aged 70-85 years with Graves' ophthalmopathy. Each CDR3 is given with its conserved first and last residue. Clone size is given for some rows only: seen once, a few or many times, or a class if the clone is expanded.

j_call | v_call | clone_size | cdr3_aa
TRBJ1-5 | TRBV12-3/TRBV12-4 | many | CASSFKQGLNQPQHF
TRBJ1-5 | TRBV12-5 | NA | CASGPGQGNQPQHF
TRBJ2-1 | TRBV5-1 | few | CASSLSQAYNEQFF
TRBJ1-3 | TRBV28 | NA | CACSFRTGVGNTIYF
TRBJ1-2 | TRBV10-3 | NA | CARDRGTNYGYTF
TRBJ1-4 | TRBV12-3/TRBV12-4 | many | CASSTTGVTNEKLFF
TRBJ1-1 | TRBV20-1 | few | CSASGSLGAWDTEAFF
TRBJ2-2 | TRBV6-1 | many | CASSGDRSTGELFF
TRBJ1-5 | TRBV13 | many | CASSFGGSNQPQHF
TRBJ2-3 | TRBV2 | many | CASSEVGQVTDTQYF
TRBJ1-4 | TRBV28 | few | CASSLSGAGNEKLFF
TRBJ1-5 | TRBV20-1 | many | CSAKLSHGDQPQHF
TRBJ2-4 | TRBV3-1 | NA | CASSPVRAKNIQYF
TRBJ1-2 | TRBV6-1 | few | CASRTLIGYTF
TRBJ2-2 | TRBV4-1 | NA | CASSQEGTGSFSNTGELFF
TRBJ2-7 | TRBV20-1 | few | CSATTGRQGYEQYF
TRBJ2-5 | TRBV29-1 | many | CSVVLMETQYF
TRBJ2-1 | TRBV20-1 | few | CSARDRSSGTPYNEQFF
TRBJ2-5 | TRBV2 | NA | CASRGDRVGGQETQYF